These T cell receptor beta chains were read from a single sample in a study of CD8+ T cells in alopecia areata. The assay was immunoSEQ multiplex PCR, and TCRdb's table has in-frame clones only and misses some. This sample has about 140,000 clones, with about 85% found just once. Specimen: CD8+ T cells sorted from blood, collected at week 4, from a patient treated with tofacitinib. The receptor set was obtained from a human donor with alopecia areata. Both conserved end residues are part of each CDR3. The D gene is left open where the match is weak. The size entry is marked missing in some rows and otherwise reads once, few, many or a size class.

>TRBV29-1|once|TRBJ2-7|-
TGCAGCGTTGGTGGAGGGATCTCCTACGAGCAGTACTTC
CSVGGGISYEQYF
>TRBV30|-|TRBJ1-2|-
TGTGCCTGGAGACAGGGTCTTGGCTACACCTTC
CAWRQGLGYTF
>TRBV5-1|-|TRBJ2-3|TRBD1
TGCGCCAGCAGCGCGGACAGGGTTATAGCGGATACGCAGTATTTT
CASSADRVIADTQYF
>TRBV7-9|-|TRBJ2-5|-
TGTGCCAGCAGCTTTGTAGGAACCCAAGAGACCCAGTACTTC
CASSFVGTQETQYF
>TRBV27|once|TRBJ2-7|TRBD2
TGTGCCAGCAGTTCCTCCCAACACGGACTAGCGTCCTACGAGCAGTACTTC
CASSSSQHGLASYEQYF
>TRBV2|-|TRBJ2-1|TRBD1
TGTGCCAGCAGGATGACAGGGGACAATGAGCAGTTCTTC
CASRMTGDNEQFF
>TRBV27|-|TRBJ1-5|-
TGTGCCAGCAGTTTAGGGCGTAGCAATCAGCCCCAGCATTTT
CASSLGRSNQPQHF
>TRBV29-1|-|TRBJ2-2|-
TGCAGCGGTGCAGGGTCCCGGGGCACCGGGGAGCTGTTTTTT
CSGAGSRGTGELFF
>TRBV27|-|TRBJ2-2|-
TGTGCCAGCAGTTCTCCCGGGGAGCTGTTTTTT
CASSSPGELFF
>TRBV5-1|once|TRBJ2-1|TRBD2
TGCGCCAGCAGCGGCGGGACTAGCGGGGGGGATGAGCAGTTCTTC
CASSGGTSGGDEQFF
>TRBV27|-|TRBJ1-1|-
TGTGCCAGCAGTTTTTACCCGACAGCGAACACTGAAGCTTTCTTT
CASSFYPTANTEAFF
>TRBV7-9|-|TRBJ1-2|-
TGTGCCAGCAGCTTAGACGTGTTAAAGGCCACCTATGGCTACACCTTC
CASSLDVLKATYGYTF
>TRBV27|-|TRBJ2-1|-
TGTGCCAGCAGTTTATCGTATGGCGACAATGAGCAGTTCTTC
CASSLSYGDNEQFF
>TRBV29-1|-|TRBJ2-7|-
TGCAGCGTTCAGCCTACAAATACCTACGAGCAGTACTTC
CSVQPTNTYEQYF
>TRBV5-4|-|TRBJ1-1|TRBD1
TGTGCCAGCAGCTCACCGGGACAGGGGCAAAGGGACACTGAAGCTTTCTTT
CASSSPGQGQRDTEAFF
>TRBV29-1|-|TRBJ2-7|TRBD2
TGCAGCGTTGAGTCTAGCGGGAGGGGGTCGCTCGAGCAGTACTTC
CSVESSGRGSLEQYF
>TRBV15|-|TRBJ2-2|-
TGTGCCACCAGCCCAGGGATGAACACCGGGGAGCTGTTTTTT
CATSPGMNTGELFF
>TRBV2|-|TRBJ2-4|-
TGTGCCAGCAGTGAAGCGCTTCGGGGTTTGAACATTCAGTACTTC
CASSEALRGLNIQYF
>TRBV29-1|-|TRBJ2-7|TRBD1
TGCAGCGTTGAAGATCGGACAGGGGGCTACGAGCAGTACTTC
CSVEDRTGGYEQYF
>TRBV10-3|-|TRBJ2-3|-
TGTGCCATCAGTGACCCGAGGAGAAGCACAGATACGCAGTATTTT
CAISDPRRSTDTQYF
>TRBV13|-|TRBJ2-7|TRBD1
TGTGCCAGCAGCCTGGGACAGGGGGCGTACGAGCAGTACTTC
CASSLGQGAYEQYF
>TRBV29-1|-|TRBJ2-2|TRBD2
TGCAGCGCCATAGCGGGAGGTAACACCGGGGAGCTGTTTTTT
CSAIAGGNTGELFF
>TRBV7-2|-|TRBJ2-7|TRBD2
TGTGCCAGCAGCGTGGGGACTAGCGGCTACTACGAGCAGTACTTC
CASSVGTSGYYEQYF
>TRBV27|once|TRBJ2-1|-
TGTGCCAGCAGTCAGGGGTACAATGAGCAGTTCTTC
CASSQGYNEQFF
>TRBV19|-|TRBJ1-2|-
TGTGCCAGTAGTCCAAACGAATGGAACTATGGCTACACCTTC
CASSPNEWNYGYTF
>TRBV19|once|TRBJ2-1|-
TGTGCCAGTGAGTACGGGGGCAATGAGCAGTTCTTC
CASEYGGNEQFF
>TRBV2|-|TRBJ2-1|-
TGTGCCAGCAGTGGGGAACGGGCGCCGAGCTCCTACAATGAGCAGTTCTTC
CASSGERAPSSYNEQFF
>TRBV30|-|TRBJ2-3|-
TGTGCCTGGGGACAGTCAGATACGCAGTATTTT
CAWGQSDTQYF
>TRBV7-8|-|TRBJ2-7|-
TGTGCCAGCAGCCCCCAGGGGTATACCGAGCAGTACTTC
CASSPQGYTEQYF
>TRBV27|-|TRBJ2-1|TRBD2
TGTGCCACCAGCGGGAGTCGTTACAATGAGCAGTTCTTC
CATSGSRYNEQFF
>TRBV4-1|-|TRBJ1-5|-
TGCGCCAGCAGCCCCCAAAGGTCGGGCAATCAGCCCCAGCATTTT
CASSPQRSGNQPQHF